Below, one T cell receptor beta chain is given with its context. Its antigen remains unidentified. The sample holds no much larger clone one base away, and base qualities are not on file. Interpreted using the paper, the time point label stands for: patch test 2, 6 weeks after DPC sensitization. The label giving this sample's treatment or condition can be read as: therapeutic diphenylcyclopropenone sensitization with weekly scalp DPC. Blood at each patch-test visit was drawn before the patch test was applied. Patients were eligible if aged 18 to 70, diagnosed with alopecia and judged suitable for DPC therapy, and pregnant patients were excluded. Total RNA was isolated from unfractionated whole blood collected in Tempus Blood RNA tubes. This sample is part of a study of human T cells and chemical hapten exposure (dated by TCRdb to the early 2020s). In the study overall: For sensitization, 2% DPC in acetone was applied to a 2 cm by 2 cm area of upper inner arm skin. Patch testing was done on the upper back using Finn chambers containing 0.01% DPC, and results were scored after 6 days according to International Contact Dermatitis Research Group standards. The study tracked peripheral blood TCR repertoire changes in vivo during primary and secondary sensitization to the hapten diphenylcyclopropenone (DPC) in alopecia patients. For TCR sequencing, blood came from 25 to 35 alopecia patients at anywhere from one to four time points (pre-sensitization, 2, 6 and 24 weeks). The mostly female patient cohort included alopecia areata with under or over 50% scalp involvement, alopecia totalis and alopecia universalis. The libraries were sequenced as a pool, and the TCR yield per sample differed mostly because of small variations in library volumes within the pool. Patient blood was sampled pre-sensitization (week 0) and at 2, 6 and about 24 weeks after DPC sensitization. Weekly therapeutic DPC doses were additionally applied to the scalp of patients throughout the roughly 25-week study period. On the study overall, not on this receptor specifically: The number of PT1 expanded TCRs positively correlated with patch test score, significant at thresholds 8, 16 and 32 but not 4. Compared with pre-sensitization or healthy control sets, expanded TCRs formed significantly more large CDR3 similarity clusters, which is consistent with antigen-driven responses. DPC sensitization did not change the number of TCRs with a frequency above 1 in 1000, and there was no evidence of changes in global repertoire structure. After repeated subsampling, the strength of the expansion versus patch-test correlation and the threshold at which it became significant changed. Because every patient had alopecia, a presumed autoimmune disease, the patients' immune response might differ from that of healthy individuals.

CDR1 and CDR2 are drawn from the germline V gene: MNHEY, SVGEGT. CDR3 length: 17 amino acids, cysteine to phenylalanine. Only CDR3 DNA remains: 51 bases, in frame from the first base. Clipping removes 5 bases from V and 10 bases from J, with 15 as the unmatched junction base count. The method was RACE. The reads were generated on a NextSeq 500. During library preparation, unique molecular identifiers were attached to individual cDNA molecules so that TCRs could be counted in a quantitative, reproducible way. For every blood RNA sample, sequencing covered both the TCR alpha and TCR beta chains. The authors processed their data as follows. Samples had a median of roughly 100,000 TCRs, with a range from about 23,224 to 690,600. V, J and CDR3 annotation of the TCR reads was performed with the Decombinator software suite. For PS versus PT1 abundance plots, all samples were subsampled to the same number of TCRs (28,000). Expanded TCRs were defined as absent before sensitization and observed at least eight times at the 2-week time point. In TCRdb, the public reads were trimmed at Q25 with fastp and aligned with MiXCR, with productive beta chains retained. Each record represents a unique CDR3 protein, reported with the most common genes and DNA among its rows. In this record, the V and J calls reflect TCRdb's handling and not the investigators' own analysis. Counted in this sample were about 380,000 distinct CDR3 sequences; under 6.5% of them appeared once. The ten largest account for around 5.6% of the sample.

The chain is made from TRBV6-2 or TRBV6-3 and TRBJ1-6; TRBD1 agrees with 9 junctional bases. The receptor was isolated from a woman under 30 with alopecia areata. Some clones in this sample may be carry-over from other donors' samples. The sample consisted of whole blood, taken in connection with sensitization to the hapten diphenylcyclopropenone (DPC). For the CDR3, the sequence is CASSHLSRDREDSPLHF. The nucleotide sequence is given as TGTGCCAGCAGTCACCTATCCCGGGACAGGGAGGACTCACCCCTCCACTTT.